Listed below are T cell receptor beta chains from one sample, sequenced in a study of blood T cell repertoires in COVID-19. TCRdb's copy holds only in-frame clones and misses some; the assay was immunoSEQ multiplex PCR. Here the sample spans 50,000 or so clones, approximately 86% being singletons. Sequenced sample: peripheral blood. These receptors were taken from a man in his forties with acute or convalescent COVID-19. The CDR3 runs from the conserved cysteine through the conserved F or W. Fields, in order: clone size, J gene, V gene, D gene, CDR3 DNA, CDR3 protein. The D gene is left open where the match is weak. For some rows the clone size is stated as once, few or many, or as a class when expanded; others skip it.

size: NA; J: TRBJ2-5; V: TRBV30; D: NA; DNA: TGTGCCTGGAGTGCCCCGTCGGAGACCCAGTACTTC; CDR3: CAWSAPSETQYF
size: NA; J: TRBJ1-5; V: TRBV24-1; D: NA; DNA: TGTGCCACCAGTGTTATTCACAGCTCCCCACCCTTAGAGCCCCAGCATTTT; CDR3: CATSVIHSSPPLEPQHF
size: NA; J: TRBJ1-1; V: TRBV5-1; D: NA; DNA: TGCGCCAGCAGTCAAACAAGCAGGGGTGAAGCTTTCTTT; CDR3: CASSQTSRGEAFF
size: NA; J: TRBJ1-2; V: TRBV2; D: NA; DNA: TGTGCCAGCAGGGGAGACCTCACAGGGTACTATGGCTACACCTTC; CDR3: CASRGDLTGYYGYTF
size: NA; J: TRBJ2-7; V: TRBV6-5; D: NA; DNA: TGTGCCAGCAGCCGTGGACCGGGGGATTACGAGCAGTACTTC; CDR3: CASSRGPGDYEQYF
size: NA; J: TRBJ1-1; V: TRBV10-3; D: TRBD1; DNA: TGTGCCATCGGGTCAGGACAGGGGAACGCTGAAGCTTTCTTT; CDR3: CAIGSGQGNAEAFF
size: NA; J: TRBJ2-3; V: TRBV19; D: TRBD2; DNA: TGTGCCAGCTCCCCCGGGACTAGCGGGCCTAGCACAGATACGCAGTATTTT; CDR3: CASSPGTSGPSTDTQYF
size: NA; J: TRBJ1-1; V: TRBV7-2; D: NA; DNA: TGTGCCAGCAGCCTCCTAGGGGGGGGAGACACTGAAGCTTTCTTT; CDR3: CASSLLGGGDTEAFF
size: NA; J: TRBJ2-4; V: TRBV30; D: TRBD1; DNA: TGTGCCTGGAGTTCCGCCCGCAGGGGGATTCAGTACTTC; CDR3: CAWSSARRGIQYF
size: NA; J: TRBJ2-4; V: TRBV5-1; D: NA; DNA: TGCGCCAGCAGCTTGGACAGTAGCGGCATTCAGTACTTC; CDR3: CASSLDSSGIQYF
size: few; J: TRBJ2-3; V: TRBV20-1; D: NA; DNA: TGCAGTGCTAGTGCTGGCGCGAGGGATACGCAGTATTTT; CDR3: CSASAGARDTQYF
size: NA; J: TRBJ2-1; V: TRBV5-1; D: NA; DNA: TGCGCCAGCAGGCGTGACTTGAGCTCCTACAATGAGCAGTTCTTC; CDR3: CASRRDLSSYNEQFF
size: NA; J: TRBJ1-1; V: TRBV4-1; D: NA; DNA: TGCGCCAGCAGCCAAGATAAGAGGCAGGGAGGCACTGAAGCTTTCTTT; CDR3: CASSQDKRQGGTEAFF
size: NA; J: TRBJ2-1; V: TRBV10-3; D: NA; DNA: TGTGCCATCAGTGATGGAGGGAGGAGCTCCTACAATGAGCAGTTCTTC; CDR3: CAISDGGRSSYNEQFF
size: NA; J: TRBJ2-1; V: TRBV24-1; D: TRBD2; DNA: TGTGCCACCAGTGCCAGCGGGGGGGCGGGTGAGCAGTTCTTC; CDR3: CATSASGGAGEQFF
size: NA; J: TRBJ2-3; V: TRBV24-1; D: NA; DNA: TGTGCCACCAGTGAAGTTGCGGGAACGGGCACAGATACGCAGTATTTT; CDR3: CATSEVAGTGTDTQYF
size: NA; J: TRBJ1-1; V: TRBV6-5; D: NA; DNA: TGTGCCAGCAGTTACTCGGGGGCCACTGAAGCTTTCTTT; CDR3: CASSYSGATEAFF
size: few; J: TRBJ2-7; V: TRBV30; D: TRBD1; DNA: TGTGCCTGGAGCCGACAGGGGGGAGAGCAGTACTTC; CDR3: CAWSRQGGEQYF
size: once; J: TRBJ2-1; V: TRBV29-1; D: NA; DNA: TGCAGCGTTGATAGTAAAACTGAGCAGTTCTTC; CDR3: CSVDSKTEQFF
size: NA; J: TRBJ1-6; V: TRBV5-6; D: TRBD1; DNA: TGTGCCAGCAGCCCCGGACAGGGTTATTCACCCCTCCACTTT; CDR3: CASSPGQGYSPLHF
size: once; J: TRBJ2-1; V: TRBV6-6; D: TRBD2; DNA: TGTGCCAGCATTTTAGGGGCGGGGGATGAGCAGTTCTTC; CDR3: CASILGAGDEQFF
size: NA; J: TRBJ2-1; V: TRBV18; D: TRBD1; DNA: TGTGCCAGCTCACCGGGACAGGGGTCCTACAATGAGCAGTTCTTC; CDR3: CASSPGQGSYNEQFF
size: once; J: TRBJ1-2; V: TRBV7-2; D: NA; DNA: TGTGCCAGCAGCTTGACCCCGGGGGGGCCGGCTAATGGCTACACCTTC; CDR3: CASSLTPGGPANGYTF
size: NA; J: TRBJ2-5; V: TRBV7-2; D: TRBD2; DNA: TGTGCCAGCAGCTTAGTATCTGTAGCGGGGAGGGAGACCCAGTACTTC; CDR3: CASSLVSVAGRETQYF
size: few; J: TRBJ2-7; V: TRBV12-3/TRBV12-4; D: TRBD2; DNA: TGTGCCAGTAAGCGGGAGTCCCACGAGCAGTACTTC; CDR3: CASKRESHEQYF
size: few; J: TRBJ2-1; V: TRBV18; D: TRBD2; DNA: TGTGCCAGCTCACCCGGGGGGACCCACAATGAGCAGTTCTTC; CDR3: CASSPGGTHNEQFF
size: once; J: TRBJ1-1; V: TRBV5-4; D: NA; DNA: TGTGCCAGCAGCTTGGATCTGTTGAACACTGAAGCTTTCTTT; CDR3: CASSLDLLNTEAFF
size: NA; J: TRBJ2-5; V: TRBV6-5; D: TRBD2; DNA: TGTGCCAGCAGTCCGGGGGGGCGAACGAGAGAGACCCAGTACTTC; CDR3: CASSPGGRTRETQYF
size: NA; J: TRBJ2-1; V: TRBV3-1/TRBV3-2; D: NA; DNA: TGTGCCAGCAGCCAAGCGTCAGGCCACAATGAGCAGTTCTTC; CDR3: CASSQASGHNEQFF
size: NA; J: TRBJ1-3; V: TRBV27; D: NA; DNA: TGTGCCAGCAGTTTTAAGCCTTCTGGAAACACCATATATTTT; CDR3: CASSFKPSGNTIYF
size: NA; J: TRBJ1-3; V: TRBV30; D: TRBD1; DNA: TGTGCCTGGAGGGACAGGGGCTACTCTGGAAACACCATATATTTT; CDR3: CAWRDRGYSGNTIYF
size: NA; J: TRBJ2-7; V: TRBV5-8; D: NA; DNA: TGTGCCAGCAGCTTCCTTCGCGAGCAGTACTTC; CDR3: CASSFLREQYF
size: NA; J: TRBJ1-5; V: TRBV2; D: NA; DNA: TGTGCCAGCAGAGATGTAGGCGGGGCTGGCAATCAGCCCCAGCATTTT; CDR3: CASRDVGGAGNQPQHF
size: few; J: TRBJ1-5; V: TRBV7-9; D: TRBD1; DNA: TGTGCCAGCAGCGCATCCGGGACAGCAAGCAATCAGCCCCAGCATTTT; CDR3: CASSASGTASNQPQHF
size: NA; J: TRBJ1-3; V: TRBV30; D: TRBD1; DNA: TGTGCCTGGAGAACAGGGGGCCAGGGAAACACCATATATTTT; CDR3: CAWRTGGQGNTIYF
size: NA; J: TRBJ2-1; V: TRBV5-1; D: TRBD2; DNA: TGCGCCAGCAGGGAATCTAGCGGGGGGGCCGATGAGCAGTTCTTC; CDR3: CASRESSGGADEQFF
size: NA; J: TRBJ1-2; V: TRBV25-1; D: NA; DNA: TGTGCCAGCTCCCTTTCAAGGGGGAACTATGGCTACACCTTC; CDR3: CASSLSRGNYGYTF
size: NA; J: TRBJ1-1; V: TRBV2; D: NA; DNA: TGTGCCAGCCGGATAGACAGGAACACTGAAGCTTTCTTT; CDR3: CASRIDRNTEAFF
size: NA; J: TRBJ2-5; V: TRBV7-7; D: NA; DNA: TGTGCCAGCAGCTTAAGCCAGGGGTACCAAGAGACCCAGTACTTC; CDR3: CASSLSQGYQETQYF
size: once; J: TRBJ2-1; V: TRBV5-8; D: NA; DNA: TGTGCCAGCGCCAGCGGGCAGATTGTGGCCTCCTACAATGAGCAGTTCTTC; CDR3: CASASGQIVASYNEQFF
size: once; J: TRBJ2-2; V: TRBV30; D: TRBD2; DNA: TGTGCCCGGACTAGCGGAGACACCGGGGAGCTGTTTTTT; CDR3: CARTSGDTGELFF
size: few; J: TRBJ2-5; V: TRBV13; D: TRBD2; DNA: TGTGCCAGCAGCTGGGGGACTAAGGATAAAGAGACCCAGTACTTC; CDR3: CASSWGTKDKETQYF
size: NA; J: TRBJ2-1; V: TRBV7-6; D: TRBD2; DNA: TGTGCCAGCACCCCCTGGGCGGGGGGGCGGAGTGAGCAGTTCTTC; CDR3: CASTPWAGGRSEQFF
size: once; J: TRBJ2-3; V: TRBV19; D: NA; DNA: TGTGCCAGTAGCCGTATAGCTGGGACAGATACGCAGTATTTT; CDR3: CASSRIAGTDTQYF
size: NA; J: TRBJ2-1; V: TRBV5-8; D: NA; DNA: TGTGCCAGCAGCTGGTTGGGCCGGCTACTGAATGAGCAGTTCTTC; CDR3: CASSWLGRLLNEQFF
size: NA; J: TRBJ1-4; V: TRBV12-3/TRBV12-4; D: NA; DNA: TGTGCCAGCAGCCTGAAGGGGCTCGAAAAACTGTTTTTT; CDR3: CASSLKGLEKLFF
size: few; J: TRBJ2-5; V: TRBV18; D: TRBD1; DNA: TGTGCCAGCTCAGCAGGGGGCCGGGAGACCCAGTACTTC; CDR3: CASSAGGRETQYF
size: once; J: TRBJ1-1; V: TRBV9; D: NA; DNA: TGTGCCAGCAGCGTAGATGGAGTACCGAACACTGAAGCTTTCTTT; CDR3: CASSVDGVPNTEAFF
size: NA; J: TRBJ2-2; V: TRBV6-5; D: TRBD2; DNA: TGTGCCAGCAGTTCTAAGCGGGGGGCTATTACCGGGGAGCTGTTTTTT; CDR3: CASSSKRGAITGELFF
size: NA; J: TRBJ2-1; V: TRBV3-1/TRBV3-2; D: TRBD2; DNA: TGTGCCAGCAGCCGGACTAGCGGGGTCGATGAGCAGTTCTTC; CDR3: CASSRTSGVDEQFF
size: few; J: TRBJ1-3; V: TRBV5-5; D: TRBD1; DNA: TGTGCCAGCAGCCAGGGGGGTGGAAACACCATATATTTT; CDR3: CASSQGGGNTIYF
size: NA; J: TRBJ1-2; V: TRBV24-1; D: TRBD1; DNA: TGTGCCACCAGTGAGGGACAGGGGTCTTCTGGCTACACCTTC; CDR3: CATSEGQGSSGYTF
size: NA; J: TRBJ1-2; V: TRBV29-1; D: TRBD1; DNA: TGCAGCGTTGAAGACGGACAGGGAGTCTATGGCTACACCTTC; CDR3: CSVEDGQGVYGYTF
size: NA; J: TRBJ2-5; V: TRBV20-1; D: NA; DNA: TGCAGTGCTAGTTTGAACTACCAAGAGACCCAGTACTTC; CDR3: CSASLNYQETQYF
size: NA; J: TRBJ1-2; V: TRBV6-2/TRBV6-3; D: TRBD1; DNA: TGTGCCAGCAGCCGAGGGGGCGCAGATGGCTACACCTTC; CDR3: CASSRGGADGYTF
size: NA; J: TRBJ1-1; V: TRBV19; D: NA; DNA: TGTGCCAGTAGTCCCCCGACAGCCCGAACCACTGAAGCTTTCTTT; CDR3: CASSPPTARTTEAFF
size: NA; J: TRBJ1-4; V: TRBV4-2; D: NA; DNA: TGTGCCAGCAGCCGGGGGGGAGATGGAAAACTGTTTTTT; CDR3: CASSRGGDGKLFF
size: once; J: TRBJ2-1; V: TRBV19; D: TRBD2; DNA: TGTGCCAGTAGTAAATCGCTAGCGGGATCGAGTGAGCAGTTCTTC; CDR3: CASSKSLAGSSEQFF